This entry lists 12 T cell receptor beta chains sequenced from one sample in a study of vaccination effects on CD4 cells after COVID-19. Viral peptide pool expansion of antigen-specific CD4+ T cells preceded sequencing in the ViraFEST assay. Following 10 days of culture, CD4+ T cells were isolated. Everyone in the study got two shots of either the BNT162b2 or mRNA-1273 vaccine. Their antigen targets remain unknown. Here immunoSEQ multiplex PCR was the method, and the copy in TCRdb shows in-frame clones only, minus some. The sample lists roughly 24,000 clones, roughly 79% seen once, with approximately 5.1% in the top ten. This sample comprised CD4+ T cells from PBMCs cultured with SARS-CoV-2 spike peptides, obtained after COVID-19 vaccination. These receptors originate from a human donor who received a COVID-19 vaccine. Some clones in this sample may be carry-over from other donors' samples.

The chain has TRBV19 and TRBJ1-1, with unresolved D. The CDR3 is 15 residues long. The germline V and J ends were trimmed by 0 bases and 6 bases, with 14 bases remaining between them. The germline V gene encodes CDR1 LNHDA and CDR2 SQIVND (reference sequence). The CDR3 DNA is TGTGCCAGTAGTATAGATCGCCGGTATGGGGCTGAAGCTTTCTTT. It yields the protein CASSIDRRYGAEAFF.

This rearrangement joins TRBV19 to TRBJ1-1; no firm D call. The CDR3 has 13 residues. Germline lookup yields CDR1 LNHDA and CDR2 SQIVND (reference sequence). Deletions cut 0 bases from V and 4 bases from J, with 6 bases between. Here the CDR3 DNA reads TGTGCCAGTAGTATAGATCGGGGCACTGAAGCTTTCTTT. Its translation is CASSIDRGTEAFF.

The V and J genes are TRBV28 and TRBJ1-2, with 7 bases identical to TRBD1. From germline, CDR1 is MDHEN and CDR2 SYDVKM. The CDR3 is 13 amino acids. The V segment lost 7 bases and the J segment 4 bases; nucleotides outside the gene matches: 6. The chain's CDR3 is CASNPDRSYGYTF. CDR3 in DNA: TGTGCCAGCAACCCGGACAGGTCCTATGGCTACACCTTC.

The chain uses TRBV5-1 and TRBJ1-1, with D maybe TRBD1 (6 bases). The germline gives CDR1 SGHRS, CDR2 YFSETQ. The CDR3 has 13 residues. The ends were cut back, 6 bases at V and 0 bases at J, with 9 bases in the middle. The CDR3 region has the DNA TGCGCCAGCAAATGGGACATGAACACTGAAGCTTTCTTT. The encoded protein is CASKWDMNTEAFF.

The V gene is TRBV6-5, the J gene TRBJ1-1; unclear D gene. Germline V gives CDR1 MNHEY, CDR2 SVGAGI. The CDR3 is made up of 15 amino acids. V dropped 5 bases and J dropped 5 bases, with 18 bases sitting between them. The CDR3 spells CASSTPFGGTTEAFF. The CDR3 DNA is TGTGCCAGCAGTACCCCCTTTGGTGGCACGACTGAAGCTTTCTTT.

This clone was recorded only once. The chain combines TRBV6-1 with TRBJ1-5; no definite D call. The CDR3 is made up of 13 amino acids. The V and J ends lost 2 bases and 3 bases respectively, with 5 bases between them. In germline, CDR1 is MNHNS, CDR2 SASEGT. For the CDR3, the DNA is TGTGCCAGCAGTGAACAGGTCAATCAGCCCCAGCATTTT. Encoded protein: CASSEQVNQPQHF.

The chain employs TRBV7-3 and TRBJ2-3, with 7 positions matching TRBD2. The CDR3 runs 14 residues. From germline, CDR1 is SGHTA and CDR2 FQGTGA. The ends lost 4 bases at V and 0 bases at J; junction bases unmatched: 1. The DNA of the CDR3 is TGTGCCAGCAGCTCGCGGGGGAGCACAGATACGCAGTATTTT. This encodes CASSSRGSTDTQYF.

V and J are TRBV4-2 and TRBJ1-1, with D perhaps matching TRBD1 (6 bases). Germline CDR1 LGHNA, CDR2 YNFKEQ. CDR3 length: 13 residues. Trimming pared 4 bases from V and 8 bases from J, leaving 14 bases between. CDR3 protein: CASSRSTGREAFF. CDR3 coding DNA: TGTGCCAGCAGCCGCTCGACAGGCCGGGAAGCTTTCTTT.

Here the CDR3 reads CAWSRLVVGNEQFF. In DNA, the CDR3 is TGTGCCTGGAGTCGACTAGTCGTAGGGAATGAGCAGTTCTTC. The V gene is TRBV30, the J gene TRBJ2-1; D is possibly TRBD2 (6 bases). V was trimmed by 2 bases and J by 7 bases, leaving 15 bases between them. Germline V lookup: CDR1 GTSNPN, CDR2 SVGIG (reference sequence). The CDR3 spans 14 residues.

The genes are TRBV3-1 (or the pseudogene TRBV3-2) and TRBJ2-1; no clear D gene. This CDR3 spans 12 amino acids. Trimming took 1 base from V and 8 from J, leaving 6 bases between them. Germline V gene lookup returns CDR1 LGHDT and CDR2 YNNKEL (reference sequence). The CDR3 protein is CASSQVKDEQFF. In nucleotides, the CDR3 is TGTGCCAGCAGCCAAGTAAAGGATGAGCAGTTCTTC.

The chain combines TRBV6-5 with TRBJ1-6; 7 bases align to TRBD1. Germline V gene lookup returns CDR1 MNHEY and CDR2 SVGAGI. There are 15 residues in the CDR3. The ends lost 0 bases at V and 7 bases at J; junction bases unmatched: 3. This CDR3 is CASSYSRGRNSPLHF. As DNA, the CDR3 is TGTGCCAGCAGTTACTCTAGGGGGCGGAATTCACCCCTCCACTTT.

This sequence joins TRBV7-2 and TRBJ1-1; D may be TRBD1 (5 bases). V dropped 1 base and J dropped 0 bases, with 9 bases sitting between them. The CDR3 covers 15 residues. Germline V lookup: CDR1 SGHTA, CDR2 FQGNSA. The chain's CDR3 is CASSLEGFMNTEAFF. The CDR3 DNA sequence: TGTGCCAGCAGCTTAGAGGGGTTCATGAACACTGAAGCTTTCTTT. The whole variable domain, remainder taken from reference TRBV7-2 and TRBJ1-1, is GAGVSQSPSNKVTEKGKDVELRCDPISGHTALYWYRQSLGQGLEFLIYFQGNSAPDKSGLPSDRFSAERTGGSVSTLTIQRTQQEDSAVYLCASSLEGFMNTEAFFGQGTRLTVV.